One and the same sample provided the 5 T cell receptor beta chains below, sequenced in a study of blood T cell repertoires in COVID-19. Sequenced by immunoSEQ multiplex PCR; TCRdb stores in-frame clones only, minus some. The profile shows over 250,000 clones, approximately 83% of them singletons. The sample taken for sequencing was peripheral blood. The receptor set was obtained from a woman in her 70s with acute or convalescent COVID-19.

This clone has ten or more counts. The chain is built from TRBV10-1 and TRBJ1-5; D gene ambiguous. The CDR3 spans 14 residues. Germline lookup yields CDR1 WNHNN and CDR2 SYGVQD (reference sequence). V shed 11 bases and J shed 4 bases, with 18 bases lying between them. This CDR3 reads CAPPMGVFNQPQHF. CDR3 DNA: TGCGCCCCCCCGATGGGCGTTTTTAATCAGCCCCAGCATTTT.

The chain recombines TRBV7-8 with TRBJ1-2; no definite D call. This CDR3 contains 13 residues. The V and J ends lost 1 base and 7 bases respectively, with 10 bases between them. Looked up from germline, CDR1 is SGHVS and CDR2 is FQNEAQ. The CDR3 bases are TGTGCCAGCAGCTTAGAGCCGGGGTTTGGCTACACCTTC. Residues: CASSLEPGFGYTF.

This chain uses TRBV6-5 with TRBJ2-7; the D gene is possibly TRBD1 (6 bases). This CDR3 has 14 residues. V lost 5 bases to trimming and J lost 1 base, with 12 bases between them. Germline V CDR1 and CDR2: MNHEY, SVGAGI. CDR3 amino acids: CASSIDRMSYEQYF. Written as DNA, the CDR3 is TGTGCCAGCAGTATCGACAGGATGTCCTACGAGCAGTACTTC.

The chain carries TRBV14 and TRBJ2-3; 7 positions agree with TRBD2. Unmatched junction bases numbered 7, after V lost 0 bases and J lost 7 bases. The CDR3 spans 15 residues. The germline gives CDR1 SGHDN, CDR2 FVKESK. CDR3 nucleotide sequence: TGTGCCAGCAGCCAAGATAGGGAGGGTACATATACGCAGTATTTT. This sequence encodes CASSQDREGTYTQYF.

In DNA, the CDR3 is TGTGCCAGTAGTGCGGGGACGTCTTCACCCCTCCACTTT. It encodes CASSAGTSSPLHF. The chain carries TRBV19 and TRBJ1-6; tentatively, D is TRBD1 (5 bases). The CDR3 totals 13 residues. Germline CDR1 reads LNHDA; CDR2 reads SQIVND (reference sequence). The ends were cut back, 5 bases at V and 9 bases at J, with 11 bases in the middle.